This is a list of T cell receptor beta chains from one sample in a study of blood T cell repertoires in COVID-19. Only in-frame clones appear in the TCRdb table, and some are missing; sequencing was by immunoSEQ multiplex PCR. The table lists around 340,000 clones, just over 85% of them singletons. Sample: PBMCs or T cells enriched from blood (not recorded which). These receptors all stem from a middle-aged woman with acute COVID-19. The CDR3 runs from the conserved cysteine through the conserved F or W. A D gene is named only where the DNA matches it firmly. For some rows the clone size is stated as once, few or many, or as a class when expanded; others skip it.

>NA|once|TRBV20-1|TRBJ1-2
TGCAGTGCTAGTGTCCAGGGGACTAACTATGGCTACACCTTC
CSASVQGTNYGYTF
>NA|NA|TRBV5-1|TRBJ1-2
TGCGCCAGCAGCTTGCGGGATCACTATGGCTACACCTTC
CASSLRDHYGYTF
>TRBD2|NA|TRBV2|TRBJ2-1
TGTGCCAGCCGACTAGCCCCACTCTCCTACAATGAGCAGTTCTTC
CASRLAPLSYNEQFF
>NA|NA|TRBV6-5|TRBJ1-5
TGTGCCAGCAGTTCCAACGGGGGGGCCGGTAATCAGCCCCAGCATTTT
CASSSNGGAGNQPQHF
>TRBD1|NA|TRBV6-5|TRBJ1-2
TGTGCCAGCAGTTATGGGGGACAGATCTATGGCTACACCTTC
CASSYGGQIYGYTF
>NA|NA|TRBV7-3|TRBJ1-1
TGTGCCAGCAGCTTAAATAGCCGCACTGAAGCTTTCTTT
CASSLNSRTEAFF
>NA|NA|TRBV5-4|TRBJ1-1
TGTGCCAGCAGCTTGCAGGGGACTGAAGCTTTCTTT
CASSLQGTEAFF
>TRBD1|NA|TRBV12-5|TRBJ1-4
TGTGCTAGTGGTTTGGAGACAGGGGGTGAAAAACTGTTTTTT
CASGLETGGEKLFF
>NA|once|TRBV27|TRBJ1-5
TGTGCCAGCAGTTTCGTGACAGGTGGTGGCAATCAGCCCCAGCATTTT
CASSFVTGGGNQPQHF
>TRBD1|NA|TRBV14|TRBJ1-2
TGTGCCAGCAGCCCGCACCCCGGACAGGCCTATGGCTACACCTTC
CASSPHPGQAYGYTF
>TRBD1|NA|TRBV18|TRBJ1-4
TGTGCCAGCTCACCGGGACAGGGGACTGAAAAACTGTTTTTT
CASSPGQGTEKLFF
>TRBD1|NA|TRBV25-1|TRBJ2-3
TGTGCCAGCAGTGATCCGACAGGGTTAGATACGCAGTATTTT
CASSDPTGLDTQYF
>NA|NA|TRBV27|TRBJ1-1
TGTGCCAGCAGTCTTACCGCAGGGGATACTGAAGCTTTCTTT
CASSLTAGDTEAFF
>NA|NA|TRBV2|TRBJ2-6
TGTGCCAGCAGTTTACAGGGAGTGATATCTGGGGCCAACGTCCTGACTTTC
CASSLQGVISGANVLTF
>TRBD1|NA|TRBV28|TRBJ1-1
TGTGCCAGCAGTTGGACAGGGAATTCTGAAGCTTTCTTT
CASSWTGNSEAFF
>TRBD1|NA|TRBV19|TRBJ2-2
TGTGCCAGTAGAGAGGACAGGGGGATTACCGGGGAGCTGTTTTTT
CASREDRGITGELFF
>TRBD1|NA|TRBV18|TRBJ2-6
TGTGCCAGCTCACCCCCGGGGACAGTGCAACCCTCTGGGGCCAACGTCCTGACTTTC
CASSPPGTVQPSGANVLTF
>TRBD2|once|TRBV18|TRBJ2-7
TGTGCCAGCTCATCCGGGCCGGGACTAGCGGGAGCTGTTTACGAGCAGTACTTC
CASSSGPGLAGAVYEQYF
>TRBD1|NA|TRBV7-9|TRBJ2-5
TGTGCCAGCCGGGACAGGGCCAAAGAGACCCAGTACTTC
CASRDRAKETQYF
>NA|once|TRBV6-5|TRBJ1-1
TGTGCCAGCAGTCGCCGACAAAACACTGAAGCTTTCTTT
CASSRRQNTEAFF
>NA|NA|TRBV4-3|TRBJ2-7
TGCGCCAGCAGCCAAAGTGTTACGTCGGAGACCGAGCAGTACTTC
CASSQSVTSETEQYF
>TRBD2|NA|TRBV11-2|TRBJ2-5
TGTGCCAGCAGCTTGTCTAGCGGGGGCATGGAGACCCAGTACTTC
CASSLSSGGMETQYF
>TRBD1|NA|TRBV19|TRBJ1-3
TGTGCCAGTACCAGGACAGGGGCTGGAAACACCATATATTTT
CASTRTGAGNTIYF
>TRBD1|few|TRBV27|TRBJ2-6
TGTGCCAGCACCCCGGGGACAGGGGACATCTTTGGGGCCAACGTCCTGACTTTC
CASTPGTGDIFGANVLTF
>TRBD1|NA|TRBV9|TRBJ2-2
TGTGCCAGCAGCGTAACGAGCCAGGGGGCCGGGGAGCTGTTTTTT
CASSVTSQGAGELFF
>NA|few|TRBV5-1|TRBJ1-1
TGCGCCAGCAGCTTGGCTGGGAAGAGCGGCACTGAAGCTTTCTTT
CASSLAGKSGTEAFF
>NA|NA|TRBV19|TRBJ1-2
TGTGCCAGTAGTATTGCTAAGAGGCAGGGCTATGGCTACACCTTC
CASSIAKRQGYGYTF
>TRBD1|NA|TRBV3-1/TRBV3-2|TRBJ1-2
TGTGCCAGCAGCCCAGGACAGGCGACGCCCTTTGGCTACACCTTC
CASSPGQATPFGYTF
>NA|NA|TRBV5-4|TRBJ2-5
TGTGCCAGCAGCTTGGAGGGCAGGGAAAGGGGAGAGACCCAGTACTTC
CASSLEGRERGETQYF
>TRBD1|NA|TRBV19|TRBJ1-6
TGTGCCAGTAGTCTGACAGGGGGGGGTGCCCTCCACTTT
CASSLTGGGALHF
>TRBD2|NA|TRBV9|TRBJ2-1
TGTGCCAGCAGCCCAAGAGGCAGCGGGGGTTACAATGAGCAGTTCTTC
CASSPRGSGGYNEQFF
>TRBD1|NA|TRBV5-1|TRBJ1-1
TGCGCCAGCAACAGGGGGCGGGTGAACACTGAAGCTTTCTTT
CASNRGRVNTEAFF
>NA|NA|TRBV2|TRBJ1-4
TGTGCCAGCAGTGCCCAGGGGTTAGCTAATGAAAAACTGTTTTTT
CASSAQGLANEKLFF
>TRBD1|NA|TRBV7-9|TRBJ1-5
TGTGCCAGCAGCCTACTACCGGGACAGGGGAAGGAGGCCAATCAGCCCCAGCATTTT
CASSLLPGQGKEANQPQHF
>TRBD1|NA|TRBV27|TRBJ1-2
TGTGCCAGCAGTCCCATGGGACAGGAAAGGTTGAATGGCTACACCTTC
CASSPMGQERLNGYTF
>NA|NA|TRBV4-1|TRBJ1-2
TGCGCCAGCAGCCAAGAGCCCGGGAGTGAAGGCTATGGCTACACCTTC
CASSQEPGSEGYGYTF
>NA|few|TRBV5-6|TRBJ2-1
TGTGCCAGCAGCTTACCAGGGGACTCCTACAATGAGCAGTTCTTC
CASSLPGDSYNEQFF
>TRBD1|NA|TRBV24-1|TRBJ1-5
TGTGCCACCAGTGACCGGGACAGGGCCCAGCATTTT
CATSDRDRAQHF
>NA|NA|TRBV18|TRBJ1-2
TGTGCCAGCTCGTCAGAAACAGGGTTCTCTGGCTATGGCTACACCTTC
CASSSETGFSGYGYTF